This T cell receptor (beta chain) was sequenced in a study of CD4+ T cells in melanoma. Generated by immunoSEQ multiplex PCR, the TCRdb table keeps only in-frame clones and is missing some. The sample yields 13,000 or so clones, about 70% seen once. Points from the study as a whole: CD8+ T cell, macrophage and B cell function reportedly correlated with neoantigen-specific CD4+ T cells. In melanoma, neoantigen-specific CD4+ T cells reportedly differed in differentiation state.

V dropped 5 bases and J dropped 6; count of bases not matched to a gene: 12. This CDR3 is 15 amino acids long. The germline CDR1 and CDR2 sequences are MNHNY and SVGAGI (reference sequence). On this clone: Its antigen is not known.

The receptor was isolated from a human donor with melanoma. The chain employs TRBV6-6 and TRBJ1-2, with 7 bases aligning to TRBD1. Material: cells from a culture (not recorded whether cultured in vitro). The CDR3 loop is CASSRDRLIYDGYTF. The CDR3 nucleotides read TGTGCCAGCAGTCGGGACAGACTCATTTATGATGGCTACACCTTC.